This TCR beta chain was retrieved from a study of T cells in Graves' hyperthyroidism and ophthalmopathy (dated by TCRdb to the late 2010s). Concerning the study at large: Peripheral blood samples were taken at initial diagnosis, before any treatment was given. Following sampling, methimazole starting at 30 mg daily was given to hyperthyroidism patients, and high-dose intravenous methylprednisolone was given to ophthalmopathy patients. TCR V-J signatures able to tell the groups apart were searched for in a discovery cohort of 90 to 100 patients, of whom around 43 had Graves' ophthalmopathy and 57 had stable Graves' hyperthyroidism. In addition, the study compared T-cell repertoires in thyroid tissue and in blood from about 6 Graves' hyperthyroidism patients. The approximately 100 discovery patients were divided at random into training and test sets in a 7:3 ratio. An independent validation cohort of 18 to 20 hyperthyroidism patients and about 15 patients who later progressed to ophthalmopathy tested prospective prediction of ophthalmopathy. The paper describes TCR Vbeta CDR3 sequencing of 140 or so peripheral blood samples, made up of roughly 45 ophthalmopathy patients, around 73 hyperthyroidism patients and 17 progressor patients.

This clonotype was seen ten or more times. Its antigen is currently not known. Per-base quality was not reported, and no clone a single base away is much larger than it. The germline V gene specifies SGHAT as CDR1 and FQNNGV as CDR2. Measured from the cysteine to the phenylalanine, the CDR3 is 13 residues long. Only the CDR3 DNA is retained, 39 bases long and in frame from the first base. V is pared back by 2 bases and J by 4 bases, with 5 bases lying between the germline termini. Stable Graves' hyperthyroidism was defined as no progression to ophthalmopathy during 18 months of follow-up. Hyperthyroidism patients were newly diagnosed, had a disease duration of under 2 months, and were aged 18 to 65 years. The study excluded patients with uncontrolled infections, other autoimmune diseases, pregnancy or lactation. Diagnoses were established on the basis of clinical symptoms, serum thyroxine and TRAb, thyroid ultrasound, and orbital computed tomography. PBMCs were isolated from roughly 10 ml of fresh peripheral blood by Ficoll-Paque density gradient centrifugation. Trizol reagent was used to extract total RNA, and RNA quality was then checked on an Agilent 2100 Bioanalyzer.

Results and caveats for the whole study, not just this receptor: During validation, the model predicted progression to ophthalmopathy a median of about 6.5 months ahead of onset, with more than 60% sensitivity and 72% to 85% specificity. Sample size was not statistically predetermined, and blinding of investigators to group allocation was not performed. Most expanded thyroid clonotypes (frequency above 0.001) were also found in blood, which suggests that blood repertoires may mirror thyroid immune responses. Ophthalmopathy was separated from stable hyperthyroidism by a 13 V-J signature model, with around 90% sensitivity and roughly 81% specificity obtained in cross-validation and 80%/75% obtained in testing.

The TCR beta CDR3 regions were amplified from RNA transcripts. For the first round of RT-PCR on the TCR CDR3, the HTBI primer set was used together with the Qiagen OneStep RT-PCR kit. Libraries were constructed in a second round of multiplex PCR, after which size selection and purification were carried out. Paired-end sequencing of the libraries was performed with 100 bp reads on an Illumina HiSeq2000. Under the source paper's analysis protocol: Raw data were processed with SOAPnuke, discarding reads with adapters, uncalled bases, mean Phred below 15, or no exact constant-primer or identifier match. COPE v1.2.5 was used to merge the high-quality paired reads, and each unique nucleotide sequence was defined as a clonotype. MiTCR v1.1 was used to align clonotypes to the IMGT TRBV, TRBD and TRBJ reference segments. Only V-J combinations with frequency above 0.0001, covering 99.2% of repertoires, were analysed. A TCS score was defined as the ratio between F50 (clonal expansion) and ExV (chaos), using BLOSUM62-based TCRdist between CDR3 peptides within each V-J. Welch's t-statistics and random forest reduced roughly 500 V-J features to roughly 13, which were used in a naive Bayes classifier (R e1071). Using fastp at Q25 and MiXCR, TCRdb reprocessed the public reads and kept productive beta chains. Each entry merges the rows of one CDR3 protein and shows their most common DNA and genes. Clone size and V and J calls follow TCRdb, not the original study. The sample includes about 550,000 distinct CDR3 sequences, with about a fifth observed a single time. The ten largest clones capture approximately 25% of the sample.

The origin of this receptor is a young man with Graves' hyperthyroidism. In this chain, TRBV11-2 is recombined with TRBJ2-2; too little of a D gene remains to name it. The sample taken for sequencing was blood. The CDR3 corresponds to CASSLTRTGELFF. The DNA reads TGTGCCAGCAGCTTAACTCGCACCGGGGAGCTGTTTTTT. The entire variable domain, with the stretches around the CDR3 drawn from the reference TRBV11-2 and TRBJ2-2 proteins, is EAGVAQSPRYKIIEKRQSVAFWCNPISGHATLYWYQQILGQGPKLLIQFQNNGVVDDSQLPKDRFSAERLKGVDSTLKIQPAKLEDSAVYLCASSLTRTGELFFGEGSRLTVL.